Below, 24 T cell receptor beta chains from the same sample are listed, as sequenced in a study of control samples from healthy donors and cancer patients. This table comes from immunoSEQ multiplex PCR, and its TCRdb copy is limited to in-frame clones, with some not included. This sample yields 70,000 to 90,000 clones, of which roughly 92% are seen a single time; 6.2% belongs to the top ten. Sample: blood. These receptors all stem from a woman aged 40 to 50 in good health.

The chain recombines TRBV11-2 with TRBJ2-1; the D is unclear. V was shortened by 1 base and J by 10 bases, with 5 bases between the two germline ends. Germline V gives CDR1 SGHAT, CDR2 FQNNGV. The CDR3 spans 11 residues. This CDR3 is CASSLVDEQFF. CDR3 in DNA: TGTGCCAGCAGCTTAGTTGACGAGCAGTTCTTC.

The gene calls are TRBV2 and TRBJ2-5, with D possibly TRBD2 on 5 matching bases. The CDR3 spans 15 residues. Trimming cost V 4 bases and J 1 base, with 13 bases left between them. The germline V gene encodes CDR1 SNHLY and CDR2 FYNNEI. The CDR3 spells CASSVFSGLQETQYF. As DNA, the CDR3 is TGTGCCAGCAGTGTGTTCAGCGGACTCCAAGAGACCCAGTACTTC.

Written as DNA, the CDR3 is TGTGCCAGCAGCAAGGGCGGTAGCACAGATACGCAGTATTTT. Encoded protein: CASSKGGSTDTQYF. The chain recombines TRBV6-5 with TRBJ2-3; D remains unclear. This CDR3 has 14 amino acids. CDR1 MNHEY and CDR2 SVGAGI come from the germline V gene. The V end lost 6 bases, the J end lost 0 bases, and 10 bases lay between the germline ends.

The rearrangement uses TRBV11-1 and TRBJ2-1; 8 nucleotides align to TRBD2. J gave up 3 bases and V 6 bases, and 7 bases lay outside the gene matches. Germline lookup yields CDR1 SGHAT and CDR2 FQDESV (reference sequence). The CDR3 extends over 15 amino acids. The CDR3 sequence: CASRIAGSGYNEQFF. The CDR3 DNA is TGTGCCAGCAGAATAGCGGGGTCTGGCTACAATGAGCAGTTCTTC.

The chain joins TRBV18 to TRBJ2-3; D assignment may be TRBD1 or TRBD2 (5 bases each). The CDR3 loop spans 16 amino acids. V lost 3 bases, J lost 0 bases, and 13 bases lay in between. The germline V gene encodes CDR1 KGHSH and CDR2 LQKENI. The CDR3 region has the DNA TGTGCCAGCTCACCGGGGGACGGCTCTAGCACAGATACGCAGTATTTT. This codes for CASSPGDGSSTDTQYF.

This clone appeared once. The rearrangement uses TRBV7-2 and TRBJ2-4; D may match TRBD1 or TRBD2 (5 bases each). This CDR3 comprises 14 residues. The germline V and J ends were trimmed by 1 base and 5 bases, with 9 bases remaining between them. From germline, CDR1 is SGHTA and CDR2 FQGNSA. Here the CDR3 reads CASSLGGDQNIQYF. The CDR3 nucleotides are TGTGCCAGCAGCTTAGGAGGGGACCAAAACATTCAGTACTTC.

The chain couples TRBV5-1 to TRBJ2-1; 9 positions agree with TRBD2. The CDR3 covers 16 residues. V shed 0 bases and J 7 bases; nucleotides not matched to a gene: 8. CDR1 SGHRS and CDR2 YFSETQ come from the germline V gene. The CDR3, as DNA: TGCGCCAGCAGCTTGGTCTTTGCGGGAGGGGGAAATGAGCAGTTCTTC. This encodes CASSLVFAGGGNEQFF.

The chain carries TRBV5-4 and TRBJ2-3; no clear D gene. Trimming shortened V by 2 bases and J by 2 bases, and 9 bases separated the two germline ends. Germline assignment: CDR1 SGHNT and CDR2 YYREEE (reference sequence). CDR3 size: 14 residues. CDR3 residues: CASSLNLATDTQYF. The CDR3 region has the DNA TGTGCCAGCAGCTTAAATCTGGCCACAGATACGCAGTATTTT.

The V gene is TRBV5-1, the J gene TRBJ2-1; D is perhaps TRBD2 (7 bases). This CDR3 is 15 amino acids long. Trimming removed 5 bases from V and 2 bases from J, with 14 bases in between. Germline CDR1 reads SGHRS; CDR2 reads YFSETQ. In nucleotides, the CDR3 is TGCGCCAGCAGTACAAGCGGGGACACCTACAATGAGCAGTTCTTC. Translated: CASSTSGDTYNEQFF.

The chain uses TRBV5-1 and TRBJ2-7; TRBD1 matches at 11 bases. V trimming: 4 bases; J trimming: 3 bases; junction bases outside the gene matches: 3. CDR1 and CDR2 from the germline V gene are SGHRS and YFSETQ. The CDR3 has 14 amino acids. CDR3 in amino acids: CASSPGTGGYEQYF. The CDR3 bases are TGCGCCAGCAGCCCCGGGACAGGGGGCTACGAGCAGTACTTC.

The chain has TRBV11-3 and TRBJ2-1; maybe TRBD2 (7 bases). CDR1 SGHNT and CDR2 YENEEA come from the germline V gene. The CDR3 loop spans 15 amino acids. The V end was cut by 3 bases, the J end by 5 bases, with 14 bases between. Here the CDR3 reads CASSFGRGPDNEQFF. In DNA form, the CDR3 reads TGTGCCAGCAGCTTTGGGCGGGGGCCAGACAATGAGCAGTTCTTC.

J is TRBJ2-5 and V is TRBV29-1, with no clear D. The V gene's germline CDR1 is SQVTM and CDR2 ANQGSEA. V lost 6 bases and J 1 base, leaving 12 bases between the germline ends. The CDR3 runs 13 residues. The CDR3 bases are TGCAGCGTCCACAGAGGATTCCAAGAGACCCAGTACTTC. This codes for CSVHRGFQETQYF.

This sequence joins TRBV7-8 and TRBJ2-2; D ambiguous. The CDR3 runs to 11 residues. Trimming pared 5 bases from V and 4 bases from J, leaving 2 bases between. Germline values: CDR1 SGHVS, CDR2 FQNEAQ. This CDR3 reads CASSSTGELFF. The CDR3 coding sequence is TGTGCCAGCAGCAGCACCGGGGAGCTGTTTTTT.

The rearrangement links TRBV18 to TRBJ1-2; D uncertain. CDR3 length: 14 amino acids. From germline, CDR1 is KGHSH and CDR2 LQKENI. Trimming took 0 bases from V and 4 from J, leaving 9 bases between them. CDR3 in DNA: TGTGCCAGCTCACCACCGGCACCGAGCTATGGCTACACCTTC. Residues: CASSPPAPSYGYTF.

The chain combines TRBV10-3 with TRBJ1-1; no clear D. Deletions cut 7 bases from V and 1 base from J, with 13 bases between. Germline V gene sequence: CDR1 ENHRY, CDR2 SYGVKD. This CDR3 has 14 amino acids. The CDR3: CAITAAARNTEAFF. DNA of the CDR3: TGTGCCATCACCGCCGCGGCACGGAACACTGAAGCTTTCTTT.

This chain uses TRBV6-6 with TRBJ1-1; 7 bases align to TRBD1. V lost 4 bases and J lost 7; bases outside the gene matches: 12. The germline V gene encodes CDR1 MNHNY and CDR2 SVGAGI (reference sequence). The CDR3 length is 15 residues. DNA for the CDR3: TGTGCCAGCAGTTCGACCCACGGACAGGACGGTGAAGCTTTCTTT. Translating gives CASSSTHGQDGEAFF.

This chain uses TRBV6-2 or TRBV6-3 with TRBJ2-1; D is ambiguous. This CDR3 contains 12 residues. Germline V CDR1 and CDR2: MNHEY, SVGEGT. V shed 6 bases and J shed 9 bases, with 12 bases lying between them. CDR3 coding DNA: TGTGCCAGCAGCCAACCAGGCGTTGAGCAGTTCTTC. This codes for CASSQPGVEQFF.

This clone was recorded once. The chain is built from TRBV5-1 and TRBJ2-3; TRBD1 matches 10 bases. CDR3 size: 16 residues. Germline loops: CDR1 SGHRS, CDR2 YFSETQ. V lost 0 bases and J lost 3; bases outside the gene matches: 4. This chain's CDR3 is CASSLDGGQGTDTQYF. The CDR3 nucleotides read TGCGCCAGCAGCTTGGATGGGGGACAGGGGACAGATACGCAGTATTTT.

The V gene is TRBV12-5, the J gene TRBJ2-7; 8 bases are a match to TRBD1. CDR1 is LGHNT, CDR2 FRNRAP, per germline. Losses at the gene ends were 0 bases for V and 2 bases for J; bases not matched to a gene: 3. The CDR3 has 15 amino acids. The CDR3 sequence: CASGLVTGDPYEQYF. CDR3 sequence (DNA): TGTGCTAGTGGTTTGGTGACAGGGGACCCCTACGAGCAGTACTTC.

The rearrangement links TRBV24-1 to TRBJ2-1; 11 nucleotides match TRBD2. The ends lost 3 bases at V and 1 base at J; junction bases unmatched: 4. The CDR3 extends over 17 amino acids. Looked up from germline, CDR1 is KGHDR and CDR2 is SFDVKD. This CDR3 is CATSDDIAGGSYNEQFF. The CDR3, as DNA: TGTGCCACCAGTGATGACATAGCGGGGGGGTCCTACAATGAGCAGTTCTTC.

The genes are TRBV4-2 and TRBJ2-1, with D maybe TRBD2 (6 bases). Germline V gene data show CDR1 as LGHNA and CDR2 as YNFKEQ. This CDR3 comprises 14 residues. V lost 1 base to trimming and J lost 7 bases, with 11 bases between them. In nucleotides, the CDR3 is TGTGCCAGCAGCCAAGGCGGGGACCCTAATGAGCAGTTCTTC. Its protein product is CASSQGGDPNEQFF.

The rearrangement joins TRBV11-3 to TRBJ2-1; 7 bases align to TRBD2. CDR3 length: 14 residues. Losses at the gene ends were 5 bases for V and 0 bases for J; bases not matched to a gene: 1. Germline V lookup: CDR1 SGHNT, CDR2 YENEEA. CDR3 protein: CASSGGVSYNEQFF. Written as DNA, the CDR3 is TGTGCCAGCAGCGGGGGGGTCTCCTACAATGAGCAGTTCTTC.

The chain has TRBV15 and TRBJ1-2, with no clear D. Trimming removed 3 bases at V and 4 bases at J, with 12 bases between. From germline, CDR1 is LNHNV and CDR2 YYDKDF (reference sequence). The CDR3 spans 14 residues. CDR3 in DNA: TGTGCCACCAGCAGCTTAGAGCGGTCCTATGGCTACACCTTC. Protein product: CATSSLERSYGYTF. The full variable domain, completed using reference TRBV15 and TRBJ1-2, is DAMVIQNPRYQVTQFGKPVTLSCSQTLNHNVMYWYQQKSSQAPKLLFHYYDKDFNNEADTPDNFQSRRPNTSFCFLDIRSPGLGDTAMYLCATSSLERSYGYTFGSGTRLTVV.

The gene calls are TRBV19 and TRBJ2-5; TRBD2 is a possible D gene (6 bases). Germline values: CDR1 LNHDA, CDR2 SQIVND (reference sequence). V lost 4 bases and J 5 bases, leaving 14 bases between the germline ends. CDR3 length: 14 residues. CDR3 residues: CASSTLAAQETQYF. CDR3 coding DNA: TGTGCCAGTAGTACACTAGCCGCACAGGAGACCCAGTACTTC.